What follows are 18 T cell receptor beta chains derived from one specimen sequenced in a study of OX40 agonist ivuxolimab in advanced cancers. TCRdb's copy holds only in-frame clones and misses some; the assay was immunoSEQ multiplex PCR. The table includes approximately 110,000 clones, 85% to 95% detected once. The sample here was CD4+ or CD8+ T cells sorted from blood, taken in a trial of the OX40 agonist ivuxolimab. Receptors were obtained from an adult with an advanced solid tumor such as melanoma, head and neck, liver or kidney cancer.

This chain connects TRBV5-1 to TRBJ2-7, with D perhaps matching TRBD1 or TRBD2 (5 bases each). Germline values: CDR1 SGHRS, CDR2 YFSETQ. Between the trimmed V and J ends, which lost 4 bases and 4 bases, there was a span of 9 bases. CDR3 size: 12 residues. The DNA of the CDR3 is TGCGCCAGCAGCCCGGGGACGTACGAGCAGTACTTC. Amino acids: CASSPGTYEQYF.

The J gene is TRBJ2-3, the V gene TRBV25-1, with 7 bases lining up with TRBD2. V was clipped by 2 bases and J by 1 base; unmatched bases: 9. The CDR3 is made up of 17 amino acids. Germline V CDR1 and CDR2: MGHDK, SYGVNS. The CDR3 loop is CASSERGRVAGTDTQYF. CDR3 nucleotide sequence: TGTGCCAGCAGTGAACGGGGGAGGGTTGCGGGCACAGATACGCAGTATTTT.

The chain joins TRBV7-3 to TRBJ2-1; the D gene could be TRBD1 or TRBD2 (6 bases each). This CDR3 comprises 14 residues. Trimming took 4 bases from V and 12 from J, leaving 19 bases between them. Germline loops: CDR1 SGHTA, CDR2 FQGTGA. CDR3 DNA sequence: TGTGCCAGCAGCTCAGGGGTGTTGGGGACTGGGCAGTTCTTC. As protein: CASSSGVLGTGQFF.

This clone was seen a few times. V is TRBV6-5 and J is TRBJ2-4; no reliable D call. The CDR3 totals 12 residues. Germline CDR1 reads MNHEY; CDR2 reads SVGAGI. The V end was cut by 5 bases, the J end by 8 bases, with 10 bases between. The DNA for the CDR3 is TGTGCCAGCAGTCCAGATTCGGACATTCAGTACTTC. Its protein is CASSPDSDIQYF.

CDR3 residues: CASSIEAESSYNEQFF. The CDR3, as DNA: TGTGCCAGTAGTATTGAAGCGGAAAGCTCCTACAATGAGCAGTTCTTC. This chain connects TRBV19 to TRBJ2-1; tentatively, D is TRBD2 (5 bases). The CDR3 totals 16 residues. Trimming left V 3 bases short and J 0 bases short, with 12 bases between. Germline lookup yields CDR1 LNHDA and CDR2 SQIVND (reference sequence).

The chain combines TRBV28 with TRBJ1-1; 8 bases agree with TRBD1. V lost 6 bases, J lost 1 base, and 4 bases stayed unmatched. The germline V gene has CDR1 MDHEN and CDR2 SYDVKM. The CDR3 covers 14 residues. The CDR3 protein is CASSPTGANTEAFF. The CDR3, as DNA: TGTGCCAGCAGCCCGACAGGGGCGAACACTGAAGCTTTCTTT.

The chain is built from TRBV7-9 and TRBJ1-2, with a weak D call TRBD1 (5 bases). CDR3 length: 15 residues. Trimming took 7 bases from V and 7 from J, leaving 22 bases between them. Per the germline V gene, CDR1 is SEHNR and CDR2 is FQNEAQ (reference sequence). Written as DNA, the CDR3 is TGTGCCAGCAACCCTCTCGAGGGGACTAGTAGTGGCTACACCTTC. Translation: CASNPLEGTSSGYTF. Looking up the rest from reference TRBV7-9 and TRBJ1-2 gives the full variable domain: DTGVSQNPRHKITKRGQNVTFRCDPISEHNRLYWYRQTLGQGPEFLTYFQNEAQLEKSRLLSDRFSAERPKGSFSTLEIQRTEQGDSAMYLCASNPLEGTSSGYTFGSGTRLTVV.

The chain is built from TRBV27 and TRBJ1-1; 9 nucleotides match TRBD1. Germline V gives CDR1 MNHEY, CDR2 SMNVEV (reference sequence). V dropped 4 bases and J dropped 5; count of bases not matched to a gene: 11. This CDR3 has 16 amino acids. CDR3 coding DNA: TGTGCCAGCAGTTCCCAGCCCGGGACAGGGTATACTGAAGCTTTCTTT. It encodes CASSSQPGTGYTEAFF.

This sequence joins TRBV6-1 and TRBJ1-5; D possibly corresponds to TRBD1 (6 bases). Per the germline V gene, CDR1 is MNHNS and CDR2 is SASEGT. Trimming shortened V by 6 bases and J by 7 bases, and 13 bases separated the two germline ends. This CDR3 comprises 13 residues. CDR3 region: CASSASQGQPQHF. The CDR3 nucleotides read TGTGCCAGCAGCGCGTCACAGGGACAGCCCCAGCATTTT.

The J gene is TRBJ1-2, the V gene TRBV2; 9 nucleotides align to TRBD1. CDR1 is SNHLY and CDR2 is FYNNEI in the germline V gene. This CDR3 is built from 14 residues. Trimming at V came to 6 bases and at J to 5 bases, leaving 7 bases not matched to a gene. Here the CDR3 reads CASRGTGGGYGYTF. The CDR3 nucleotides read TGTGCCAGCAGGGGAACAGGGGGCGGGTATGGCTACACCTTC.

This clone was recorded once. The chain couples TRBV10-2 to TRBJ2-1; the D gene is possibly TRBD1 (5 bases). Germline V CDR1 and CDR2: WSHSY, SAAADI. V shed 10 bases and J shed 6 bases, with 13 bases lying between them. The CDR3 consists of 12 residues. The CDR3 here is CATQTDSNEQFF. The CDR3 nucleotides are TGCGCCACCCAGACAGACAGCAATGAGCAGTTCTTC.

This rearrangement joins TRBV29-1 to TRBJ2-7; D remains unclear. CDR3 length: 15 residues. The germline V and J ends were trimmed by 0 bases and 0 bases, with 12 bases remaining between them. Per germline, CDR1 SQVTM and CDR2 ANQGSEA. The CDR3 loop is CSVEDIASDSYEQYF. The CDR3 nucleotides are TGCAGCGTTGAAGATATTGCCTCGGACTCCTACGAGCAGTACTTC.

The chain links TRBV5-6 to TRBJ2-5, with 7 positions matching TRBD1. Germline values: CDR1 SGHDT, CDR2 YYEEEE. Losses at the gene ends were 0 bases for V and 6 bases for J; bases not matched to a gene: 8. The CDR3 runs to 15 residues. CDR3 in amino acids: CASSLGQGVTQTQYF. Written as DNA, the CDR3 is TGTGCCAGCAGCTTGGGACAGGGAGTTACTCAGACCCAGTACTTC.

The chain couples TRBV12-5 to TRBJ1-1, with a possible D match to TRBD1 (5 bases). CDR1 and CDR2 (germline): LGHNT, FRNRAP. The CDR3 is 13 residues long. V was clipped by 7 bases and J by 5 bases, with 14 bases between them. The CDR3 sequence: CASVKGFMTEAFF. The CDR3 region has the DNA TGTGCTAGTGTTAAGGGGTTCATGACTGAAGCTTTCTTT.

The chain uses TRBV5-5 and TRBJ2-6, with TRBD1 matching over 9 bases. The CDR3 has 16 residues. The V and J ends lost 0 bases and 2 bases, in that order; junction bases with no gene match: 0. Germline loops: CDR1 SGHKS, CDR2 YYEKEE (reference sequence). Written as DNA, the CDR3 is TGTGCCAGCAGCTTGGGGACAGGGGCTGGGGCCAACGTCCTGACTTTC. It yields the protein CASSLGTGAGANVLTF.

The sample holds one count of this clone. The chain is built from TRBV28 and TRBJ2-3; D gene unclear. The CDR3 consists of 13 residues. V lost 3 bases to trimming and J lost 6 bases, with 10 bases between them. Germline V gene lookup returns CDR1 MDHEN and CDR2 SYDVKM. This chain's CDR3 is CASSFPPSDTQYF. CDR3 nucleotide sequence: TGTGCCAGCAGTTTCCCTCCCTCCGATACGCAGTATTTT.

The chain is built from TRBV7-9 and TRBJ2-5; D is unclear. This CDR3 is built from 15 residues. V dropped 2 bases and J dropped 3 bases, with 13 bases sitting between them. CDR1 is SEHNR and CDR2 is FQNEAQ in the germline V gene (reference sequence). CDR3 coding DNA: TGTGCCAGCAGCTTAAATCCTAAAGCCAAAGAGACCCAGTACTTC. It codes for CASSLNPKAKETQYF.

The rearrangement joins TRBV10-1 to TRBJ2-7; TRBD2 aligns across 9 bases. There are 13 residues in the CDR3. Germline assignment: CDR1 WNHNN and CDR2 SYGVQD (reference sequence). V dropped 4 bases and J dropped 7; count of bases not matched to a gene: 5. The DNA of the CDR3 is TGCGCCAGCAGTGGGGGTAGCGGGAGTGAGCAGTACTTC. Protein sequence: CASSGGSGSEQYF.